This TCR beta chain was obtained from a study of shared T cell receptors in the human thymus. Losses at the gene ends were 5 bases for V and 0 bases for J; bases not matched to a gene: 4. Germline CDR1 is MNHEY and CDR2 is SMNVEV (reference sequence). The CDR3 contains 17 residues. Generated by immunoSEQ multiplex PCR, the TCRdb table keeps only in-frame clones and is missing some. This repertoire shows just under 550,000 clones, approximately 80% found once; its top ten account for 0.013%. These records were also assigned to another study, of human thymus T cells. That source adds: Thymic as well as blood repertoires seemed to favor certain V and J genes unevenly.

The specimen was thymocytes. The gene calls are TRBV27 and TRBJ2-1; TRBD2 agrees at 13 bases. The TCR originated in a boy in the first two years of life with a congenital heart defect. The CDR3 coding sequence is TGTGCCAGCAGTCCAGGACTAGCGGGGGTCTCCTACAATGAGCAGTTCTTC. It is translated as CASSPGLAGVSYNEQFF.